This TCR beta chain was sequenced in a study of blood T cell repertoires in COVID-19. Study-level information: COVID-19 samples collected from the United States, Italy and Spain covered acute and convalescent phases. Nucleic acid was either cDNA or gDNA, and it came from T cells, B-cell-depleted T cells, or PBMCs.

Residents of approximately 25 US areas, aged about 18 to 89 years, made up the participants. Original handling: Quantification of nucleated cells was approximated via reference gene primer amplification. Profiled with immunoSEQ multiplex PCR; TCRdb holds only in-frame clones, not every one. V, J and clone size are taken as reported in that table, and D and trimming were inferred from the DNA itself. The sample records around 260,000 clones, roughly 80% being singletons. The specimen was PBMCs or T cells enriched from blood (not recorded which). The receptor's source is a man aged 25 to 40 with acute COVID-19.

The CDR3 DNA reads as TGTGCCAGTAGTACTAGCTATTCCGGGACAGGGGAAGAGACCCAGTACTTC. Its translation is CASSTSYSGTGEETQYF. The gene calls are TRBV19 and TRBJ2-5, with 10 positions matching TRBD1. Per germline, CDR1 LNHDA and CDR2 SQIVND (reference sequence). CDR3 length: 17 amino acids. Trimming cost V 4 bases and J 3 bases; bases outside gene matches: 11.